Below, 29 T cell receptor beta chains from the same sample are listed, as sequenced in a study of cytomegalovirus exposure and HLA in healthy donors. Only in-frame clones appear in the TCRdb table, and some are missing; sequencing was by immunoSEQ multiplex PCR. The sample carries under 250,000 clones, just over 90% recorded once. The source material was PBMCs. These receptors originate from a woman aged 18-29 years in good health and CMV-seronegative.

This rearrangement joins TRBV5-1 to TRBJ2-7; D unresolved. The CDR3 loop spans 14 amino acids. The germline gives CDR1 SGHRS, CDR2 YFSETQ. V shed 0 bases and J shed 1 base, with 8 bases lying between them. The DNA of the CDR3 is TGCGCCAGCAGCTTGGCCGCACAGTCCTACGAGCAGTACTTC. This codes for CASSLAAQSYEQYF.

This clone was detected only a few times. The chain recombines TRBV5-4 with TRBJ2-7; D uncertain. CDR1 and CDR2 (germline): SGHNT, YYREEE (reference sequence). The CDR3 is made up of 13 amino acids. Trimming removed 3 bases from V and 9 bases from J, with 16 bases in between. CDR3 nucleotide sequence: TGTGCCAGCAGCTCATCGAACGTTCCTACGCAGTACTTC. This sequence encodes CASSSSNVPTQYF.

V is TRBV7-8 and J is TRBJ2-1; possibly TRBD1 for D (6 bases). There are 17 residues in the CDR3. V was clipped by 10 bases and J by 4 bases, with 26 bases between them. Germline CDR1 SGHVS, CDR2 FQNEAQ. DNA for the CDR3: TGTGCCACCACAGCTTTGGTTTGGGACAAGGGTTACAATGAGCAGTTCTTC. This translates into CATTALVWDKGYNEQFF.

The V and J genes are TRBV25-1 and TRBJ2-1; 9 bases match TRBD1. Trimming at V came to 4 bases and at J to 5 bases, leaving 9 bases not matched to a gene. Germline loops: CDR1 MGHDK, CDR2 SYGVNS. This CDR3 comprises 16 residues. CDR3 protein: CASSVNRDRVHNEQFF. CDR3 DNA sequence: TGTGCCAGCAGTGTTAACCGGGACAGGGTACACAATGAGCAGTTCTTC.

This clone was seen only once. CDR3 in DNA: TGTGCCAGCAGCTTAGGTACCGGGAAGTTCAGCGAGCAGTACTTC. This translates into CASSLGTGKFSEQYF. The V gene is TRBV13, the J gene TRBJ2-7, with D perhaps matching TRBD2 (5 bases). The CDR3 totals 15 residues. Germline-derived CDR1 and CDR2 are PRHDT and FYEKMQ (reference sequence). Trimming took 0 bases from V and 6 from J, leaving 15 bases between them.

Only one count was recorded for this clone. The CDR3 nucleotides are TGCGCCAGCAGCCAAGACCCAGGGTCATCCTACGAGCAGTACTTC. It translates to CASSQDPGSSYEQYF. This chain connects TRBV4-1 to TRBJ2-7; weak D call: TRBD1 (5 bases). Germline V CDR1 and CDR2: MGHRA, YSYEKL. V was pared by 0 bases and J by 1 base, with 10 bases between. CDR3 length equals 15 residues.

The chain has TRBV5-1 and TRBJ1-2, with D unresolved. The CDR3 covers 14 residues. V shed 1 base and J shed 8 bases, with 15 bases lying between them. Germline assignment: CDR1 SGHRS and CDR2 YFSETQ. CDR3 bases: TGCGCCAGCAGCTTGAGTGACGGGATTCGGGGCTACACCTTC. It encodes CASSLSDGIRGYTF. Based on the CDR3 plus reference TRBV5-1 and TRBJ1-2, the full variable domain is KAGVTQTPRYLIKTRGQQVTLSCSPISGHRSVSWYQQTPGQGLQFLFEYFSETQRNKGNFPGRFSGRQFSNSRSEMNVSTLELGDSALYLCASSLSDGIRGYTFGSGTRLTVV.

The rearrangement uses TRBV9 and TRBJ2-3; D unresolved. The CDR3 has 14 amino acids. Germline lookup yields CDR1 SGDLS and CDR2 YYNGEE. With 0 bases removed from V and 4 bases from J, the gap between germline ends came to 9 bases. The CDR3: CASSVVLPPDTQYF. CDR3 bases: TGTGCCAGCAGCGTAGTTCTTCCCCCAGATACGCAGTATTTT.

The rearrangement joins TRBV6-1 to TRBJ1-1; possible D gene TRBD1, 5 bases. With 6 bases removed from V and 5 bases from J, the gap between germline ends came to 19 bases. This CDR3 is built from 15 residues. The germline CDR1 and CDR2 sequences are MNHNS and SASEGT. The CDR3 DNA follows: TGTGCCAGCAGGGAAAAAAACCAGGGTTGGACTGAAGCTTTCTTT. Translating it yields CASREKNQGWTEAFF.

The chain recombines TRBV5-1 with TRBJ2-7, with 11 bases aligning to TRBD1. The trim removed 4 bases at V and 3 bases at J, leaving 9 bases unmatched. The length of the CDR3 is 16 residues. Germline V gene lookup returns CDR1 SGHRS and CDR2 YFSETQ. CDR3 sequence: CASSVGGGTGGYEQYF. The CDR3 DNA follows: TGCGCCAGCAGCGTTGGAGGCGGGACAGGGGGCTACGAGCAGTACTTC.

The gene calls are TRBV12-5 and TRBJ1-5; D might be TRBD1 (5 bases). Trimming removed 0 bases from V and 7 bases from J, with 16 bases in between. Germline V gives CDR1 LGHNT, CDR2 FRNRAP. This CDR3 has 16 amino acids. Written as DNA, the CDR3 is TGTGCTAGTGGTTTGGTAATAGGCAGGGCTCGCCAGCCCCAGCATTTT. Translation gives CASGLVIGRARQPQHF.

V is TRBV12-5 and J is TRBJ2-6, with 9 nucleotides matching TRBD1. This CDR3 spans 22 amino acids. Germline CDR1 LGHNT, CDR2 FRNRAP. Trimming took 1 base from V and 4 from J; bases not matched to a gene: 20. The CDR3 DNA sequence: TGTGCTAGTGGTTTGGCCTCTCCAGATCCTCTACAGGGGGCACAAGGGGCCAACGTCCTGACTTTC. Translated: CASGLASPDPLQGAQGANVLTF. Drawing the rest from reference TRBV12-5 and TRBJ2-6, the complete variable domain is DARVTQTPRHKVTEMGQEVTMRCQPILGHNTVFWYRQTMMQGLELLAYFRNRAPLDDSGMPKDRFSAEMPDATLATLKIQPSEPRDSAVYFCASGLASPDPLQGAQGANVLTFGAGSRLTVL.

Remarks on this clone: Other DNA variants within this sample encode the same CDR3. The chain carries TRBV27 and TRBJ1-1; tentatively, D is TRBD1 (5 bases). Germline V gene data show CDR1 as MNHEY and CDR2 as SMNVEV (reference sequence). With 2 bases removed from V and 5 bases from J, the gap between germline ends came to 9 bases. CDR3 size: 13 residues. As DNA, the CDR3 is TGTGCCAGCAGTTTAACGGGGGGAACTGAAGCTTTCTTT. This sequence encodes CASSLTGGTEAFF.

This clone was observed a few times. J is TRBJ2-1 and V is TRBV27; no clear D gene. The germline gives CDR1 MNHEY, CDR2 SMNVEV (reference sequence). V was trimmed by 6 bases and J by 5 bases, leaving 8 bases between them. This CDR3 contains 12 residues. The CDR3 reads CASSLVNNEQFF. Here the CDR3 DNA reads TGTGCCAGCAGCTTAGTAAACAATGAGCAGTTCTTC.

The chain has TRBV12-5 and TRBJ2-3, with TRBD2 as a possible D gene (5 bases). The V gene lost 6 bases and the J gene lost 0 bases, with 16 bases spanning the gap. The CDR3 length is 16 residues. In germline, CDR1 is LGHNT, CDR2 FRNRAP. The CDR3 loop is CASGQSGALSTDTQYF. In nucleotides, the CDR3 is TGTGCTAGTGGCCAAAGCGGAGCACTTAGCACAGATACGCAGTATTTT.

The CDR3 region has the DNA TGTGCCAGCAGTTCCTCAGTGTACCAAGAGACCCAGTACTTC. Translated, it gives CASSSSVYQETQYF. This chain uses TRBV27 with TRBJ2-5; no clear D. The CDR3 is made up of 14 amino acids. The germline CDR1 and CDR2 sequences are MNHEY and SMNVEV (reference sequence). Between the trimmed V and J ends, which lost 4 bases and 0 bases, there was a span of 9 bases.

The chain uses TRBV19 and TRBJ1-2; D perhaps matches TRBD1 (6 bases). This CDR3 has 15 amino acids. Trimming removed 0 bases from V and 4 bases from J, with 12 bases in between. Germline values: CDR1 LNHDA, CDR2 SQIVND (reference sequence). The CDR3 coding sequence is TGTGCCAGTAGTATAGATGCGACAGGCCCCTATGGCTACACCTTC. Translation: CASSIDATGPYGYTF.

This clone is a singleton in its sample. The rearrangement joins TRBV5-1 to TRBJ1-2; a weak D match, TRBD1 (5 bases). The germline V gene encodes CDR1 SGHRS and CDR2 YFSETQ. Deletions cut 0 bases from V and 7 bases from J, with 16 bases between. The CDR3 length is 15 residues. The CDR3 bases are TGCGCCAGCAGCTTGGGGTCAGGGCGAGCTAGTGGCTACACCTTC. It specifies CASSLGSGRASGYTF.

This chain uses TRBV27 with TRBJ1-2; unclear D gene. CDR1 is MNHEY and CDR2 is SMNVEV in the germline V gene (reference sequence). The CDR3 loop spans 13 amino acids. The germline V and J ends were trimmed by 4 bases and 1 base, with 7 bases remaining between them. CDR3 residues: CASSSFLNYGYTF. The CDR3 DNA follows: TGTGCCAGCAGTTCTTTTCTTAACTATGGCTACACCTTC.

The J gene is TRBJ1-3, the V gene TRBV6-5; D gene ambiguous. The germline V gene has CDR1 MNHEY and CDR2 SVGAGI. The CDR3 loop spans 12 amino acids. The DNA for the CDR3 is TGTGTCACCCACTTCTCTGGAAACACCATATATTTT. Translation: CVTHFSGNTIYF.

The chain employs TRBV4-2 and TRBJ2-7; D might be TRBD2 (6 bases). CDR1 and CDR2 (germline): LGHNA, YNFKEQ. V lost 4 bases and J lost 4, with 32 bases in between. The CDR3 covers 20 residues. The CDR3 reads CASSLPHRRTLSGDKYEQYF. CDR3 coding DNA: TGTGCCAGCAGCCTCCCTCACCGGAGGACTCTATCGGGAGACAAGTACGAGCAGTACTTC.

CDR3 sequence (DNA): TGTGCCAGCAGCTGGTGGACAGGGATGAGGCGGGGAAATGAAAAACTGTTTTTT. It translates to CASSWWTGMRRGNEKLFF. V and J are TRBV7-9 and TRBJ1-4; TRBD1 matches 8 bases. The CDR3 is 18 amino acids. Germline CDR1 and CDR2: SEHNR and FQNEAQ (reference sequence). Trimming took 4 bases from V and 5 from J; bases not matched to a gene: 15.

The rearrangement uses TRBV5-1 and TRBJ1-1, with a weak D call TRBD1 (6 bases). The CDR3 totals 14 residues. Germline V gene data show CDR1 as SGHRS and CDR2 as YFSETQ. The V and J ends lost 5 bases and 1 base respectively, with 12 bases between them. The CDR3 DNA follows: TGCGCCAGCAGGCAGGGACACACGAACACTGAAGCTTTCTTT. This translates into CASRQGHTNTEAFF.

J is TRBJ2-7 and V is TRBV28; 9 positions agree with TRBD2. Germline V CDR1 and CDR2: MDHEN, SYDVKM. The junction had 10 bases not matched to a gene; V was cut back by 2 bases and J by 5 bases. The length of the CDR3 is 16 residues. As DNA, the CDR3 is TGTGCCAGCAGTTTAGGAGTCAGCGGGAGGTTGCACGAGCAGTACTTC. Translation: CASSLGVSGRLHEQYF. The full variable domain, its missing parts supplied by reference TRBV28 and TRBJ2-7, is DVKVTQSSRYLVKRTGEKVFLECVQDMDHENMFWYRQDPGLGLRLIYFSYDVKMKEKGDIPEGYSVSREKKERFSLILESASTNQTSMYLCASSLGVSGRLHEQYFGPGTRLTVT.

The chain recombines TRBV27 with TRBJ1-2; possible D gene TRBD1, 5 bases. The germline V gene has CDR1 MNHEY and CDR2 SMNVEV (reference sequence). V was pared by 4 bases and J by 4 bases, with 10 bases between. The CDR3 contains 13 residues. The CDR3 DNA reads as TGTGCCAGCAGTTCACCGACAGCCTATGGCTACACCTTC. It specifies CASSSPTAYGYTF.

The rearrangement links TRBV10-3 to TRBJ2-3; TRBD2 is a possible D gene (7 bases). The germline CDR1 and CDR2 sequences are ENHRY and SYGVKD. The CDR3 sequence is 13 residues long. Trimming took off 11 bases at V and 1 base at J, with 13 bases between the two ends. CDR3 amino acids: CALGGARTDTQYF. CDR3 nucleotide sequence: TGTGCCCTGGGGGGGGCTCGCACAGATACGCAGTATTTT.

The gene calls are TRBV5-5 and TRBJ2-7; D unresolved. The CDR3 runs 16 residues. Germline CDR1 reads SGHKS; CDR2 reads YYEKEE (reference sequence). V lost 0 bases and J 0 bases, leaving 13 bases between the germline ends. The CDR3 sequence: CASSLADLRSSYEQYF. The DNA of the CDR3 is TGTGCCAGCAGCTTGGCCGACCTAAGGAGCTCCTACGAGCAGTACTTC.

The rearrangement joins TRBV7-9 to TRBJ2-7; 12 bases are shared with TRBD2. CDR1 and CDR2 (germline): SEHNR, FQNEAQ (reference sequence). J lost 2 bases, V lost 4 bases, and 3 bases had no gene match. The CDR3 has 15 residues. The CDR3 is CASSSLAGGTYEQYF. CDR3 sequence (DNA): TGTGCCAGCAGCTCTCTAGCGGGAGGGACCTACGAGCAGTACTTC.

The V and J genes are TRBV28 and TRBJ2-7; TRBD2 aligns across 8 bases. Per the germline V gene, CDR1 is MDHEN and CDR2 is SYDVKM. The ends lost 6 bases at V and 0 bases at J; junction bases unmatched: 4. The CDR3 runs to 14 residues. As DNA, the CDR3 is TGTGCCAGCAGGCTTAGCGGGGACTCCTACGAGCAGTACTTC. Protein: CASRLSGDSYEQYF. Based on the CDR3 plus reference TRBV28 and TRBJ2-7, the full variable domain is DVKVTQSSRYLVKRTGEKVFLECVQDMDHENMFWYRQDPGLGLRLIYFSYDVKMKEKGDIPEGYSVSREKKERFSLILESASTNQTSMYLCASRLSGDSYEQYFGPGTRLTVT.